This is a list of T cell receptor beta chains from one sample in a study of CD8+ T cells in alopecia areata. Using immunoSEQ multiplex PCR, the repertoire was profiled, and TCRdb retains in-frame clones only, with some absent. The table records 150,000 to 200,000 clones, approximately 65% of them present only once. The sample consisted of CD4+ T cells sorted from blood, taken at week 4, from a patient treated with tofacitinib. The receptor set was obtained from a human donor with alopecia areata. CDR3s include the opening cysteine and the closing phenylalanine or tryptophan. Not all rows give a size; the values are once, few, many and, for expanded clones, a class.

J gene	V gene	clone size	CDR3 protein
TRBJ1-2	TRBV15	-	CATTQDRNGGYTF
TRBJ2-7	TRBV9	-	CASSARDRGHEQYF
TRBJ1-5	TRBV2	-	CASSEALSGNQPQHF
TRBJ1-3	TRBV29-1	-	CSVWDSGPNTIYF
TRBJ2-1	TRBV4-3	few	CASSRTGDLSSYNEQFF
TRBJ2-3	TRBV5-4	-	CASSLWAGGTDTQYF
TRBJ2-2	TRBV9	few	CASSVADRTGELFF
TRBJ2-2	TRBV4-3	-	CASSQGLLDTGELFF
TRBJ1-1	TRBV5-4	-	CASSRGREAFF
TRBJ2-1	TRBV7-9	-	CASSLAMDAQFF